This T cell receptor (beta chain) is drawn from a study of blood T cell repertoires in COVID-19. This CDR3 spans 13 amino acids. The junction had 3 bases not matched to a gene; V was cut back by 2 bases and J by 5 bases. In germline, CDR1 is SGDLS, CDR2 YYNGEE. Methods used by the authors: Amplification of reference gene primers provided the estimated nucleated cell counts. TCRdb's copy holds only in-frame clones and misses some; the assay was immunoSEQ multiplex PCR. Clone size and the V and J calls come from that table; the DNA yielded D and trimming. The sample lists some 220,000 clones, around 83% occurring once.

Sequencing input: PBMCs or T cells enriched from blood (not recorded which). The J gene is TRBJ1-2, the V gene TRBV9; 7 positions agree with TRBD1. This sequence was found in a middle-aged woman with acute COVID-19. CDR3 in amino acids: CASSVGQQYGYTF. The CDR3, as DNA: TGTGCCAGCAGCGTGGGACAGCAGTATGGCTACACCTTC. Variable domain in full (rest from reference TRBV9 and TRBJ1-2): DSGVTQTPKHLITATGQRVTLRCSPRSGDLSVYWYQQSLDQGLQFLIQYYNGEERAKGNILERFSAQQFPDLHSELNLSSLELGDSALYFCASSVGQQYGYTFGSGTRLTVV.